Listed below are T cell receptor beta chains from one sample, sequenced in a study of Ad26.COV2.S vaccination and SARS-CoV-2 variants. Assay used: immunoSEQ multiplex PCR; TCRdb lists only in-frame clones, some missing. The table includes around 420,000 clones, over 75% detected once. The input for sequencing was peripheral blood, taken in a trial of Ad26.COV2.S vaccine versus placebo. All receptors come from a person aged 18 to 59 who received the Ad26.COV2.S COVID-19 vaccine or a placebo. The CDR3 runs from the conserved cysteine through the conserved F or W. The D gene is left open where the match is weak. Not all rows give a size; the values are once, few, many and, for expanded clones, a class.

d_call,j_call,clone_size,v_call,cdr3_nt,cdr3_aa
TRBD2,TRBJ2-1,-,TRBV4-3,TGCGCCAGCAGCCCGACCCGACTAGCGGGGGGCCAGGGGGCTGAGCAGTTCTTC,CASSPTRLAGGQGAEQFF
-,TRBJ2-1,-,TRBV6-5,TGTGCCAGCAGTTACAGATACAATGAGCAGTTCTTC,CASSYRYNEQFF
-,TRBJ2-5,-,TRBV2,TGTGCCAGCAGTCAAGACGGCCAGTTTCAAGAGACCCAGTACTTC,CASSQDGQFQETQYF
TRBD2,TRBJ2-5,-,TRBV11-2,TGTGCCAGCCTTAGCAGCGGGGGGCCCTGGGAGACCCAGTACTTC,CASLSSGGPWETQYF
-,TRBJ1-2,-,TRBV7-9,TGTGCCAGCAGCTTAGTCGGGCAGGGATCCTATGGCTACACCTTC,CASSLVGQGSYGYTF
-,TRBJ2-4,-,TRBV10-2,TGCGCCAGCAGTAGGGGCGGCACTATGGGGGTTCAGTACTTC,CASSRGGTMGVQYF
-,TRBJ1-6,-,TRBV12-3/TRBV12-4,TGTGCCAGCCTTCGGGGTTATAATTCACCCCTCCACTTT,CASLRGYNSPLHF
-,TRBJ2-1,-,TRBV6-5,TGTGCCAGCACACAGCCTGGGAGGAATGAGCAGTTCTTC,CASTQPGRNEQFF
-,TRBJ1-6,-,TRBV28,TGTGCCAGCAGTTTAAACCGGCAGACCTCAAACAACTTTAATTCACCCCTCCACTTT,CASSLNRQTSNNFNSPLHF
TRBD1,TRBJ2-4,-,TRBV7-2,TGTGCCAGCAGCCCCCTGGCAGGGGGCAACATTCAGTACTTC,CASSPLAGGNIQYF
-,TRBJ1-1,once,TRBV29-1,TGCAGCGTTATCGGCGGGAACACTGAAGCTTTCTTT,CSVIGGNTEAFF
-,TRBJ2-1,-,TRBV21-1,TGTGCCAGCAGCAATCTGGAGAGCCTAGCGGGGTACGACAATGAGCAGTTCTTC,CASSNLESLAGYDNEQFF
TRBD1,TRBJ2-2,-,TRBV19,TGTGCCAGTAGACGGGACAGCTCAAACACCGGGGAGCTGTTTTTT,CASRRDSSNTGELFF
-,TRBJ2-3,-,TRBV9,TGTGCCAGCGCGACCGAGACGGACACAGATACGCAGTATTTT,CASATETDTDTQYF
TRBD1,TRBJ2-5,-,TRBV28,TGTGCCAGCAGTTTTTTTCTACCACGGGACAGGGGTGAACAAGAGACCCAGTACTTC,CASSFFLPRDRGEQETQYF
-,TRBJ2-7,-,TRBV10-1,TGCGCCAGCGCAACCGGGACACCTGGGGGCGAGCAGTACTTC,CASATGTPGGEQYF